What follows are 27 T cell receptor beta chains derived from one specimen sequenced in a study of blood T cell repertoires in COVID-19 (TCRdb year 2020). The library came from the immunoSEQ multiplex PCR assay. TCRdb took this table from immuneACCESS and kept in-frame rearrangements with V and J called. Such tables lack part of the clones; where checked against another copy, unresolved V genes explain under half of the gap, and the rest is unexplained. Present in this sample are under 200,000 clones, 75% to 85% of which were seen just once. 1.5% of the sample goes to the ten largest clones. Sample: peripheral blood. Receptor source: a human donor in a cohort sampled during active COVID-19.

This chain links TRBV28 with TRBJ2-1, with 8 bases fitting TRBD2. The CDR3 contains 15 residues. V lost 4 bases to trimming and J lost 8 bases; unmatched junction nucleotides: 10. CDR1 is MDHEN, CDR2 SYDVKM, per germline. Here the CDR3 DNA reads TGTGCCAGCAGTTCTACCGGGACTAGGGCGGATGAGCAGTTCTTC. Residues: CASSSTGTRADEQFF. Variable domain in full (rest from reference TRBV28 and TRBJ2-1): DVKVTQSSRYLVKRTGEKVFLECVQDMDHENMFWYRQDPGLGLRLIYFSYDVKMKEKGDIPEGYSVSREKKERFSLILESASTNQTSMYLCASSSTGTRADEQFFGPGTRLTVL.

V usage is TRBV28 and J usage is TRBJ1-4; D is perhaps TRBD1 (5 bases). V was clipped by 7 bases and J by 9 bases, with 12 bases between them. Germline V gives CDR1 MDHEN, CDR2 SYDVKM. The CDR3 runs to 12 residues. The CDR3 sequence is CASTSTVKKLFF. The CDR3 nucleotides read TGTGCCAGCACTTCGACAGTTAAAAAACTGTTTTTT.

This chain joins TRBV19 and TRBJ1-5; 8 nucleotides match TRBD1. The CDR3 is 15 amino acids. Germline-derived CDR1 and CDR2 are LNHDA and SQIVND (reference sequence). Trimming removed 7 bases from V and 3 bases from J; junction bases left unmatched: 8. DNA of the CDR3: TGTGCCAGTACCGATGGACAGGGAATCAATCAGCCCCAGCATTTT. Translating gives CASTDGQGINQPQHF.

The chain recombines TRBV19 with TRBJ2-1; 8 bases are a match to TRBD2. With V trimmed by 3 bases and J by 5 bases, 6 bases remained unmatched. This CDR3 contains 15 residues. CDR1 and CDR2 from the germline V gene are LNHDA and SQIVND (reference sequence). CDR3: CASSIGTRSNNEQFF. The CDR3 DNA follows: TGTGCCAGTAGTATTGGGACTAGGTCGAACAATGAGCAGTTCTTC.

The count of this clone is one. The V and J genes are TRBV5-1 and TRBJ2-7; 7 bases are a match to TRBD2. This CDR3 contains 14 residues. Germline V gene sequence: CDR1 SGHRS, CDR2 YFSETQ. J gave up 3 bases and V 5 bases, and 8 bases lay outside the gene matches. The CDR3 protein is CASRRLERGYEQYF. The CDR3 DNA reads TGCGCCAGCAGGAGACTGGAGCGGGGCTACGAGCAGTACTTC.

This chain connects TRBV7-9 to TRBJ1-4; possibly TRBD1 for D (6 bases). Germline V lookup: CDR1 SEHNR, CDR2 FQNEAQ (reference sequence). This CDR3 contains 14 residues. V was cut by 5 bases and J by 3 bases, with 10 bases left in between. The CDR3: CASSRDTANEKLFF. The CDR3 nucleotides are TGTGCCAGCAGCCGGGACACCGCTAATGAAAAACTGTTTTTT.

The chain links TRBV4-3 to TRBJ1-1; no reliable D call. CDR1 and CDR2 from the germline V gene are LGHNA and YSLEER. This CDR3 has 14 residues. V lost 1 base, J lost 1 base, and 7 bases lay in between. This CDR3 reads CASSQAAGNTEAFF. CDR3 DNA sequence: TGCGCCAGCAGCCAAGCTGCCGGGAACACTGAAGCTTTCTTT.

This clone was picked up one time. The chain links TRBV5-1 to TRBJ2-3, with 15 bases aligning to TRBD2. Looked up from germline, CDR1 is SGHRS and CDR2 is YFSETQ. The CDR3 spans 17 residues. V lost 4 bases, J lost 0 bases, and 3 bases stayed unmatched. The CDR3 nucleotides read TGCGCCAGCAGCGAGGGACTAGCGGGAGGCAGCACAGATACGCAGTATTTT. Residues: CASSEGLAGGSTDTQYF.

The CDR3 region has the DNA TGTGCCAGTAGCGGGACAGGGTCCCAAGAGACCCAGTACTTC. Residues: CASSGTGSQETQYF. This chain joins TRBV19 and TRBJ2-5, with 9 positions matching TRBD1. In germline, CDR1 is LNHDA, CDR2 SQIVND (reference sequence). V gave up 6 bases and J gave up 1 base; unmatched junction bases: 3. The CDR3 consists of 14 residues.

This chain connects TRBV10-3 to TRBJ2-1; perhaps TRBD1 as D (5 bases). Germline CDR1 ENHRY, CDR2 SYGVKD. The germline V and J ends were trimmed by 7 bases and 5 bases, with 12 bases remaining between them. This CDR3 has 13 residues. The CDR3 sequence is CAIKQGLNNEQFF. CDR3 DNA sequence: TGTGCCATCAAGCAGGGCCTTAACAATGAGCAGTTCTTC.

CDR3 sequence reads: CASSREAYEQYF. The CDR3, as DNA: TGTGCCAGCTCGAGAGAAGCCTACGAGCAGTACTTC. The chain employs TRBV18 and TRBJ2-7, with no clear D. Germline V gene sequence: CDR1 KGHSH, CDR2 LQKENI. Between the trimmed V and J ends, which lost 6 bases and 2 bases, there was a span of 8 bases. CDR3 size: 12 residues.

This chain connects TRBV6-2 or TRBV6-3 to TRBJ2-7, with 8 bases lining up with TRBD1. The CDR3 is 14 amino acids. Germline lookup yields CDR1 MNHEY and CDR2 SVGEGT. V trimming: 5 bases; J trimming: 0 bases; junction bases outside the gene matches: 3. CDR3 residues: CASSKTGVSYEQYF. CDR3 nucleotide sequence: TGTGCCAGCAGTAAGACAGGGGTCTCCTACGAGCAGTACTTC.

The V and J genes are TRBV7-9 and TRBJ2-7; a possible D gene is TRBD1 (8 bases). V was clipped by 0 bases and J by 4 bases, with 13 bases between them. The CDR3 spans 15 residues. From germline, CDR1 is SEHNR and CDR2 FQNEAQ (reference sequence). This CDR3 is CASSLATGEGYEQYF. The CDR3 region has the DNA TGTGCCAGCAGCTTAGCGACAGGGGAGGGTTACGAGCAGTACTTC.

As regards this clone: Other DNA variants within this sample encode the same CDR3. This sequence joins TRBV7-9 and TRBJ2-6; TRBD1 agrees at 10 bases. Germline V gene data show CDR1 as SEHNR and CDR2 as FQNEAQ (reference sequence). Trimming removed 2 bases from V and 4 bases from J; junction bases left unmatched: 5. The CDR3 loop spans 17 amino acids. CDR3 region: CASSLSGQGYGANVLTF. The CDR3 bases are TGTGCCAGCAGCTTATCGGGACAGGGGTACGGGGCCAACGTCCTGACTTTC.

V gene TRBV9 combines with J gene TRBJ1-1; no firm D call. There are 13 residues in the CDR3. V was shortened by 0 bases and J by 6 bases, with 9 bases between the two germline ends. The germline V gene has CDR1 SGDLS and CDR2 YYNGEE. CDR3 DNA sequence: TGTGCCAGCAGCGTAGGGTTCGGAGCTGAAGCTTTCTTT. It encodes CASSVGFGAEAFF.

The CDR3 nucleotides are TGTGCCAGTAGTTCCCCGGGACTTTCCTACGAGCAGTACTTC. Its protein product is CASSSPGLSYEQYF. The chain couples TRBV19 to TRBJ2-7, with a possible D match to TRBD2 (6 bases). The V gene's germline CDR1 is LNHDA and CDR2 SQIVND (reference sequence). V lost 5 bases to trimming and J lost 1 base, with 12 bases between them. CDR3 length: 14 residues.

V gene TRBV28 combines with J gene TRBJ1-1; 9 bases map to TRBD1. CDR1 is MDHEN and CDR2 is SYDVKM in the germline V gene. Trimming took 5 bases from V and 4 from J; bases not matched to a gene: 11. The CDR3 covers 16 residues. The chain's CDR3 is CASSPTPGTGRTEAFF. Here the CDR3 DNA reads TGTGCCAGCAGTCCCACTCCCGGGACAGGGCGCACTGAAGCTTTCTTT.

The chain combines TRBV6-2 or TRBV6-3 with TRBJ2-5; 9 positions match TRBD1. Trimming cost V 1 base and J 5 bases; bases outside gene matches: 5. CDR3 length: 15 amino acids. CDR1 MNHEY and CDR2 SVGEGT come from the germline V gene. In DNA, the CDR3 is TGTGCCAGCAGTTACTTCCAGGGGACAGGGGAGACCCAGTACTTC. It codes for CASSYFQGTGETQYF.

The J gene is TRBJ1-5, the V gene TRBV21-1; the table assigns TRBD1, which was not confirmed against the DNA. TRBV21-1 is a pseudogene. CDR3 length equals 14 residues. In nucleotides, the CDR3 is TGTGCCAGAAGGGACAGGGGGAACAATCAGCCCCAGCATTTT. It is translated as CARRDRGNNQPQHF.

The chain joins TRBV7-9 to TRBJ1-2; the D gene is possibly TRBD1 (6 bases). Germline V CDR1 and CDR2: SEHNR, FQNEAQ (reference sequence). This CDR3 contains 16 residues. With 1 base removed from V and 0 bases from J, the gap between germline ends came to 12 bases. The CDR3 protein is CASSLGGGGPNYGYTF. In DNA, the CDR3 is TGTGCCAGCAGCTTAGGGGGCGGGGGCCCTAACTATGGCTACACCTTC.

A note on this clone: Other DNA sequences of this sample code for an identical CDR3. The chain recombines TRBV5-1 with TRBJ1-5, with TRBD1 identical over 7 bases. The CDR3 length is 14 residues. Trimming at V came to 0 bases and at J to 5 bases, leaving 2 bases not matched to a gene. Looked up from germline, CDR1 is SGHRS and CDR2 is YFSETQ. The CDR3 reads CASSLGGGDQPQHF. CDR3 DNA sequence: TGCGCCAGCAGCTTGGGAGGGGGCGATCAGCCCCAGCATTTT.

The chain recombines TRBV2 with TRBJ2-7; D is perhaps TRBD2 (5 bases). Germline loops: CDR1 SNHLY, CDR2 FYNNEI. V was pared by 5 bases and J by 1 base, with 15 bases between. The CDR3 spans 15 residues. The CDR3 here is CASSPGGPVSYEQYF. Here the CDR3 DNA reads TGTGCCAGCAGTCCCGGAGGCCCCGTTTCCTACGAGCAGTACTTC. The full variable domain, with the rest looked up from reference TRBV2 and TRBJ2-7, is EPEVTQTPSHQVTQMGQEVILRCVPISNHLYFYWYRQILGQKVEFLVSFYNNEISEKSEIFDDQFSVERPDGSNFTLKIRSTKLEDSAMYFCASSPGGPVSYEQYFGPGTRLTVT.

V is TRBV10-3 and J is TRBJ2-5, with D perhaps matching TRBD2 (5 bases). Trimming shortened V by 7 bases and J by 1 base, and 13 bases separated the two germline ends. The CDR3 consists of 14 residues. From germline, CDR1 is ENHRY and CDR2 SYGVKD. CDR3 sequence (DNA): TGTGCCATCAAAGACGGGAAAGTCCAAGAGACCCAGTACTTC. This translates into CAIKDGKVQETQYF.

The chain employs TRBV19 and TRBJ2-7; TRBD1 aligns across 8 bases. From germline, CDR1 is LNHDA and CDR2 SQIVND (reference sequence). The CDR3 runs to 15 residues. V trimming: 7 bases; J trimming: 0 bases; junction bases outside the gene matches: 8. The CDR3 coding sequence is TGTGCCAGTAACAATGGAGGACAGGGCTCCTACGAGCAGTACTTC. This codes for CASNNGGQGSYEQYF.

The chain is built from TRBV7-2 and TRBJ2-7, with 11 bases aligning to TRBD2. The germline V gene encodes CDR1 SGHTA and CDR2 FQGNSA. The CDR3 is made up of 13 amino acids. The ends lost 5 bases at V and 7 bases at J; junction bases unmatched: 4. CDR3 sequence reads: CASSPRLAGEQYF. The CDR3 DNA is TGTGCCAGCAGCCCCCGACTAGCGGGGGAGCAGTACTTC. Full variable domain (missing parts from reference TRBV7-2 and TRBJ2-7): GAGVSQSPSNKVTEKGKDVELRCDPISGHTALYWYRQSLGQGLEFLIYFQGNSAPDKSGLPSDRFSAERTGGSVSTLTIQRTQQEDSAVYLCASSPRLAGEQYFGPGTRLTVT.

This chain links TRBV7-9 with TRBJ1-2, with TRBD1 identical over 8 bases. With V trimmed by 0 bases and J by 3 bases, 3 bases remained unmatched. There are 15 residues in the CDR3. Germline V gene lookup returns CDR1 SEHNR and CDR2 FQNEAQ (reference sequence). The DNA of the CDR3 is TGTGCCAGCAGCTTAGCCCCGGGACAGGACTATGGCTACACCTTC. It yields the protein CASSLAPGQDYGYTF.

The chain employs TRBV6-6 and TRBJ1-6; a possible D gene is TRBD1 (6 bases). V was shortened by 6 bases and J by 9 bases, with 15 bases between the two germline ends. This CDR3 has 14 amino acids. Looked up from germline, CDR1 is MNHNY and CDR2 is SVGAGI (reference sequence). The CDR3 DNA sequence: TGTGCCAGCAGAGACTACAGGGACACTTCACCCCTCCACTTT. Its translation is CASRDYRDTSPLHF.